The 8 T cell receptor beta chains given below trace back to one sample, sequenced in a study of T-cell reconstitution after alpha-beta-depleted transplantation in children. Researchers prepared the TCRbeta library using unique molecular identifiers, the study reports. TCRdb reprocessed the PCR reads with MiXCR, giving one entry per CDR3 protein. Seen here are 500,000 to 600,000 distinct CDR3 sequences, more than 20% observed once, and the top ten hold about 35%. The sample consisted of PBMCs, taken before TCRalphabeta/CD19-depleted stem cell transplant. The receptors here all came from a boy in the first two years of life with Wiskott-Aldrich syndrome, due to receive a stem cell transplant.

The chain is built from TRBV20-1 and TRBJ2-4; D is unresolved. Trimming pared 0 bases from V and 0 bases from J, leaving 9 bases between. The germline V gene has CDR1 DFQATT and CDR2 SNEGSKA (reference sequence). The CDR3 consists of 15 residues. The CDR3 loop is CSARDPSLAKNIQYF. The CDR3 coding sequence is TGCAGTGCTAGAGATCCCAGTCTAGCCAAAAACATTCAGTACTTC.

The gene calls are TRBV5-1 and TRBJ2-1; the match to TRBD2 covers 9 bases. V lost 5 bases, J lost 6 bases, and 3 bases stayed unmatched. The length of the CDR3 is 13 residues. Germline CDR1 and CDR2: SGHRS and YFSETQ. Written as DNA, the CDR3 is TGCGCCAGCAGTCGTAGCGGGAGCAATGAGCAGTTCTTC. Its protein is CASSRSGSNEQFF. The full variable domain, completed using reference TRBV5-1 and TRBJ2-1, is KAGVTQTPRYLIKTRGQQVTLSCSPISGHRSVSWYQQTPGQGLQFLFEYFSETQRNKGNFPGRFSGRQFSNSRSEMNVSTLELGDSALYLCASSRSGSNEQFFGPGTRLTVL.

The chain couples TRBV12-3 or TRBV12-4 to TRBJ1-5; 8 bases are shared with TRBD1. V lost 6 bases and J lost 5; bases outside the gene matches: 3. This CDR3 comprises 13 residues. In DNA form, the CDR3 reads TGTGCCAGCAGAGAGACAGGGGATCAGCCCCAGCATTTT. The encoded protein is CASRETGDQPQHF.

This clonotype was detected a few times. This chain links TRBV29-1 with TRBJ2-7, with D unresolved. Between the trimmed V and J ends, which lost 5 bases and 2 bases, there was a span of 19 bases. CDR1 is SQVTM, CDR2 ANQGSEA, per germline. CDR3 length: 15 residues. The CDR3 is CSVLFFQIPPYEQYF. The CDR3, as DNA: TGCAGCGTTCTATTTTTTCAGATTCCTCCCTACGAGCAGTACTTC.

The chain links TRBV5-1 to TRBJ2-2, with D hard to call. In germline, CDR1 is SGHRS, CDR2 YFSETQ. The CDR3 covers 15 residues. V was cut by 0 bases and J by 7 bases, with 13 bases left in between. The DNA for the CDR3 is TGCGCCAGCAGCTTGGGCGGAAAGAACGGCGGGGAGCTGTTTTTT. It yields the protein CASSLGGKNGGELFF.

The chain is built from TRBV20-1 and TRBJ2-2; the D gene is possibly TRBD2 (6 bases). CDR1 is DFQATT and CDR2 is SNEGSKA in the germline V gene (reference sequence). The germline V and J ends were trimmed by 5 bases and 4 bases, with 14 bases remaining between them. The CDR3 is 14 residues long. CDR3 sequence (DNA): TGCAGTGCTCTGGCGGGGACGCTCACCGGGGAGCTGTTTTTT. This encodes CSALAGTLTGELFF.

The rearrangement joins TRBV24-1 to TRBJ2-1; TRBD2 agrees at 13 bases. CDR1 is KGHDR, CDR2 SFDVKD, per germline. CDR3 length: 16 residues. V lost 1 base, J lost 7 bases, and 3 bases stayed unmatched. DNA of the CDR3: TGTGCCACCAGTGATTTAGGGACTAGCGGGATGAATGAGCAGTTCTTC. It yields the protein CATSDLGTSGMNEQFF.

The chain links TRBV24-1 to TRBJ2-5; D is possibly TRBD1 (6 bases). V was trimmed by 7 bases and J by 4 bases, leaving 12 bases between them. The length of the CDR3 is 13 residues. Germline CDR1 is KGHDR and CDR2 is SFDVKD. CDR3 in amino acids: CATSYRVGETQYF. CDR3 DNA: TGTGCCACCAGCTACAGGGTGGGAGAGACCCAGTACTTC.